This T cell receptor (beta chain) was obtained from a study of shared clonotypes between healthy human individuals. Several immunoSEQ plates held equal portions of the genomic DNA taken from each subset. Libraries were prepared by immunoSEQ multiplex PCR; TCRdb keeps only in-frame clonotypes and omits some of them. The table includes approximately 720,000 clones, approximately 90% detected once. The CDR3 is 14 amino acids. Germline V gene lookup returns CDR1 MDHEN and CDR2 SYDVKM. The ends lost 2 bases at V and 8 bases at J; junction bases unmatched: 6. Terminally differentiated effector memory CD45RA+ cells were excluded from the naive CD8 cells, which were CD45RO-negative and positively selected for CCR7.

The sequence derives from a man aged 25-40 years in good health. This chain connects TRBV28 to TRBJ2-1; TRBD2 matches 7 bases. Sequencing was performed on naive CD8+ T cells sorted from blood. CDR3 in amino acids: CASSLGLVAYEQFF. CDR3 sequence (DNA): TGTGCCAGCAGTTTAGGACTAGTCGCTTATGAGCAGTTCTTC.